The clone carrying this T cell receptor beta chain was recorded only once. V was clipped by 3 bases and J by 11 bases, with 19 bases between them. CDR3 length: 13 residues. The germline gives CDR1 SQVTM, CDR2 ANQGSEA. This entry is derived from a study of TIL therapy for anti-PD-1-resistant metastatic lung cancer. Sample time point: pre-treatment sample, taken before nivolumab and TIL therapy. The tumor samples were excised metastases, mostly pleural nodules or supraclavicular lymph nodes. The immunoSEQ assay was v3. Survey-level samples got 2 million to 2.5 million read pairs; deep-level samples got roughly 4.5-6 million. Data came from immunoSEQ multiplex PCR; TCRdb stores just in-frame clones and leaves some out. This repertoire shows 45,000 to 60,000 clones, about two thirds found once; its top ten account for approximately 5.6%.

Source: tumor tissue, taken at baseline. The source is a person aged 25 to 80 with non-small cell lung cancer. The chain joins TRBV29-1 to TRBJ1-2; D is uncertain. CDR3 protein: CSVELGSRQVYTF. As DNA, the CDR3 is TGCAGCGTTGAGTTAGGGTCCCGACAAGTGTACACCTTC.